Below, 14 T cell receptor beta chains from the same sample are listed, as sequenced in a study of blood T cell repertoires in COVID-19. The repertoire was sequenced with immunoSEQ multiplex PCR; TCRdb's copy has only in-frame clones and lacks some. Of about 150,000 clones listed, roughly 80% are singletons. Source material: PBMCs or T cells enriched from blood (not recorded which). The receptors were gathered from a man aged 45-65 years who had recovered from COVID-19.

The chain is built from TRBV29-1 and TRBJ1-1; TRBD1 aligns across 8 bases. Germline-derived CDR1 and CDR2 are SQVTM and ANQGSEA. This CDR3 contains 15 residues. After removal of 6 bases from V and 2 bases from J, the junction contained 11 bases not matched to a gene. The CDR3 coding sequence is TGCAGCGTGGACTCCCCAGGGGGCTTCAACACTGAAGCTTTCTTT. Translating it yields CSVDSPGGFNTEAFF.

This clone occurred once. V gene TRBV19 combines with J gene TRBJ2-2; 8 bases align to TRBD1. Trimming removed 10 bases from V and 9 bases from J; junction bases left unmatched: 19. This CDR3 spans 16 amino acids. Germline CDR1 and CDR2: LNHDA and SQIVND (reference sequence). The CDR3 loop is CATLSRGTGRPWELFF. DNA of the CDR3: TGTGCCACCCTAAGTAGAGGGACAGGACGTCCGTGGGAGCTGTTTTTT.

The chain links TRBV15 to TRBJ1-2; the D is unclear. V shed 0 bases and J shed 0 bases, with 14 bases lying between them. The germline V gene encodes CDR1 LNHNV and CDR2 YYDKDF (reference sequence). This CDR3 is built from 17 residues. DNA of the CDR3: TGTGCCACCAGCAGAGATTTAAACGACATTTCTAACTATGGCTACACCTTC. As protein: CATSRDLNDISNYGYTF. Filled out from reference TRBV15 and TRBJ1-2, the complete variable domain reads DAMVIQNPRYQVTQFGKPVTLSCSQTLNHNVMYWYQQKSSQAPKLLFHYYDKDFNNEADTPDNFQSRRPNTSFCFLDIRSPGLGDTAMYLCATSRDLNDISNYGYTFGSGTRLTVV.

This clone has only a few counts. The chain combines TRBV5-1 with TRBJ2-5; TRBD2 agrees at 8 bases. The germline gives CDR1 SGHRS, CDR2 YFSETQ. The CDR3 runs to 16 residues. With 0 bases clipped from V and 2 bases from J, the junction kept 6 bases outside the gene matches. This chain's CDR3 is CASSLGSGGGQETQYF. The CDR3 DNA sequence: TGCGCCAGCAGCTTGGGAAGCGGGGGTGGGCAAGAGACCCAGTACTTC.

V usage is TRBV14 and J usage is TRBJ2-3, with 10 positions matching TRBD1. The junction had 8 bases not matched to a gene; V was cut back by 0 bases and J by 2 bases. This CDR3 has 18 amino acids. Germline CDR1 and CDR2: SGHDN and FVKESK. CDR3 sequence reads: CASSQDLTGGSSTDTQYF. In DNA form, the CDR3 reads TGTGCCAGCAGCCAAGATCTGACAGGGGGCAGTTCCACAGATACGCAGTATTTT.

The J gene is TRBJ2-1, the V gene TRBV7-3; 13 bases are shared with TRBD2. Looked up from germline, CDR1 is SGHTA and CDR2 is FQGTGA. CDR3 size: 16 residues. Trimming took 0 bases from V and 11 from J; bases not matched to a gene: 7. In nucleotides, the CDR3 is TGTGCCAGCAGCTTAACGACTAGCGGGGGGCCCCAAAAGCAGTTCTTC. Its protein is CASSLTTSGGPQKQFF.

The V gene is TRBV7-9, the J gene TRBJ2-1; maybe TRBD2 (5 bases). CDR3 length: 12 amino acids. The V gene lost 5 bases and the J gene lost 3 bases, with 5 bases spanning the gap. Germline V CDR1 and CDR2: SEHNR, FQNEAQ (reference sequence). The CDR3 here is CASSRDYNEQFF. DNA for the CDR3: TGTGCCAGCAGCCGGGACTACAATGAGCAGTTCTTC. Variable domain in full (rest from reference TRBV7-9 and TRBJ2-1): DTGVSQNPRHKITKRGQNVTFRCDPISEHNRLYWYRQTLGQGPEFLTYFQNEAQLEKSRLLSDRFSAERPKGSFSTLEIQRTEQGDSAMYLCASSRDYNEQFFGPGTRLTVL.

A word on this clone: At one end the junction does not follow the germline gene, possibly because of a read error. The rearrangement uses TRBV10-3 and TRBJ1-1, with D possibly TRBD1 on 5 matching bases. The CDR3 sequence is 15 residues long. Germline values: CDR1 ENHRY, CDR2 SYGVKD. CDR3 amino acids: CAISDLGAGNTEAFF. The CDR3 region has the DNA TGTGCAATCAGTGATCTAGGGGCCGGGAACACTGAAGCTTTCTTT.

The chain joins TRBV5-5 to TRBJ1-2, with TRBD1 matching over 10 bases. The V and J ends lost 0 bases and 7 bases, in that order; junction bases with no gene match: 6. Germline V lookup: CDR1 SGHKS, CDR2 YYEKEE (reference sequence). The CDR3 length is 15 residues. CDR3 sequence reads: CASSLVGQGRSGYTF. Written as DNA, the CDR3 is TGTGCCAGCAGCTTGGTGGGACAGGGGAGGTCTGGCTACACCTTC.

The chain couples TRBV28 to TRBJ2-7; 9 bases are a match to TRBD2. The germline V gene has CDR1 MDHEN and CDR2 SYDVKM. CDR3 length equals 15 residues. With 5 bases clipped from V and 5 bases from J, the junction kept 10 bases outside the gene matches. In DNA form, the CDR3 reads TGTGCCAGCAGTGGGCTAGCGGGGCCGTACGACGAGCAGTACTTC. It is translated as CASSGLAGPYDEQYF.

This clone was seen only a few times. This chain connects TRBV7-9 to TRBJ2-1; 7 bases map to TRBD2. There are 14 residues in the CDR3. The V gene end was trimmed by 4 bases and the J gene end by 8 bases; junction bases not matched to a gene: 8. Germline CDR1 is SEHNR and CDR2 is FQNEAQ (reference sequence). Written as DNA, the CDR3 is TGTGCCAGCAGCTCCTGGACTAGAGAGTATGAGCAGTTCTTC. Amino acids: CASSSWTREYEQFF.

The chain uses TRBV7-9 and TRBJ1-1; D unclear. Germline V CDR1 and CDR2: SEHNR, FQNEAQ (reference sequence). The CDR3 is made up of 12 amino acids. V was shortened by 5 bases and J by 4 bases, with 8 bases between the two germline ends. CDR3 coding DNA: TGTGCCAGCAGCATGGAGGGCACTGAAGCTTTCTTT. This encodes CASSMEGTEAFF.

V and J are TRBV7-8 and TRBJ1-2; 8 bases match TRBD1. Germline values: CDR1 SGHVS, CDR2 FQNEAQ. With V trimmed by 5 bases and J by 4 bases, 12 bases remained unmatched. The CDR3 is made up of 16 amino acids. CDR3 DNA sequence: TGTGCCAGCAGCCCGGAGACAGGGGTCGTTCTCTATGGCTACACCTTC. It specifies CASSPETGVVLYGYTF.

V is TRBV29-1 and J is TRBJ1-2, with 7 bases lining up with TRBD1. V dropped 6 bases and J dropped 0; count of bases not matched to a gene: 7. Germline values: CDR1 SQVTM, CDR2 ANQGSEA. The CDR3 contains 14 residues. DNA of the CDR3: TGCAGCGTCGCGGGTGGGACAGCTAACTATGGCTACACCTTC. It codes for CSVAGGTANYGYTF.